This TCR beta chain was observed in a study of shared clonotypes between healthy human individuals. General observations from the study: Clonotypes which were not shared had lower generation probabilities than clonotypes that all four donors shared. Among donors, clonotype sharing was expected to be affected by sequencing depth.

The DNA input per sorted-subset replicate PCR was roughly 180 ng, corresponding to roughly 31,000 T cell genomes. The protocol was immunoSEQ multiplex PCR, while the TCRdb copy is restricted to in-frame clones and leaves out a portion. The sample consists of 2 million to 2.5 million clones, 90% to 96% of them appearing once. This clone was recorded once. Its specificity is unknown. The CDR3 has 12 amino acids. Germline V gene lookup returns CDR1 MNHEY and CDR2 SVGAGI. The V segment lost 4 bases and the J segment 12 bases; nucleotides outside the gene matches: 5. The genes are TRBV6-5 and TRBJ1-4; 7 bases are a match to TRBD1. The receptor was isolated from a man in his late teens or twenties in good health. The material sequenced was naive CD4+ T cells sorted from blood. Documented subset: CD45RA+ positively selected. CDR3 nucleotides: TGTGCCAGCAGTTCCTCCCAGGGGGAACTGTTTTTT. This encodes CASSSSQGELFF.